Below are 17 T cell receptor beta chains sequenced from a single sample in a study of shared clonotypes between healthy human individuals. In the naive CD8 group, cells lacked CD45RO and were positively selected for CCR7, so terminally differentiated effector memory CD45RA+ cells were left out. Clones were sequenced by immunoSEQ multiplex PCR, and TCRdb holds only the in-frame ones, with some missing. The sample gives about 2.2 million clones, about 93% of which show up once; more than 1.5% is in the top ten. Sequencing input: naive CD8+ T cells from PBMCs. The receptors were sampled from a young man in good health. Some clones in this sample may be carry-over from other donors' samples.

This clone was detected only once. Additional DNA sequences in this sample encode the identical CDR3. The chain has TRBV6-5 and TRBJ2-7, with 8 bases aligning to TRBD2. J was trimmed by 0 bases and V by 0 bases; bases with no gene match: 4. The CDR3 consists of 16 residues. Germline V gene data show CDR1 as MNHEY and CDR2 as SVGAGI. This chain's CDR3 is CASSYSSGENSYEQYF. In DNA, the CDR3 is TGTGCCAGCAGTTACTCTAGCGGGGAAAACTCCTACGAGCAGTACTTC.

The V gene is TRBV28, the J gene TRBJ2-5; D tentatively fits TRBD1 or TRBD2 (5 bases each). Germline CDR1 MDHEN, CDR2 SYDVKM. The CDR3 consists of 20 residues. Between the trimmed V and J ends, which lost 1 base and 3 bases, there was a span of 27 bases. In DNA, the CDR3 is TGTGCCAGCAGTTTATTGGGGGTGGAAGGCAGGGTAATGAATGAAGAGACCCAGTACTTC. Residues: CASSLLGVEGRVMNEETQYF.

Concerning this clone itself: Distinct nucleotide sequences in the sample also encode this CDR3. This rearrangement joins TRBV6-1 to TRBJ2-7; 7 bases agree with TRBD1. Germline values: CDR1 MNHNS, CDR2 SASEGT. There are 14 residues in the CDR3. Trimming removed 2 bases from V and 4 bases from J; junction bases left unmatched: 5. The CDR3 is CASSELGGGYEQYF. The CDR3 DNA sequence: TGTGCCAGCAGTGAATTAGGGGGCGGGTACGAGCAGTACTTC.

The J gene is TRBJ2-3, the V gene TRBV28; 14 nucleotides line up with TRBD2. J gave up 0 bases and V 1 base, and 15 bases lay outside the gene matches. CDR3 length equals 22 residues. Germline values: CDR1 MDHEN, CDR2 SYDVKM. The DNA for the CDR3 is TGTGCCAGCAGTTTATCCCCCCCAGGGACTAGCGGGAGTAGCTTTAGCACAGATACGCAGTATTTT. It yields the protein CASSLSPPGTSGSSFSTDTQYF. The variable domain in full, completed from reference TRBV28 and TRBJ2-3, reads DVKVTQSSRYLVKRTGEKVFLECVQDMDHENMFWYRQDPGLGLRLIYFSYDVKMKEKGDIPEGYSVSREKKERFSLILESASTNQTSMYLCASSLSPPGTSGSSFSTDTQYFGPGTRLTVL.

This sequence joins TRBV4-1 and TRBJ2-7, with D possibly being TRBD1 (6 bases). From germline, CDR1 is MGHRA and CDR2 YSYEKL. V lost 3 bases and J lost 5, with 17 bases in between. This CDR3 has 15 amino acids. CDR3 loop: CASSHTAGTKDEQYF. CDR3 bases: TGCGCCAGCAGCCACACGGCCGGGACAAAGGACGAGCAGTACTTC.

This chain uses TRBV19 with TRBJ2-1; TRBD1 might be the D (6 bases). V dropped 9 bases and J dropped 0 bases, with 18 bases sitting between them. In germline, CDR1 is LNHDA, CDR2 SQIVND (reference sequence). The CDR3 loop spans 16 amino acids. CDR3 DNA: TGTGCCAGCTCCCCCGGTGGGGGCAGCTCCTACAATGAGCAGTTCTTC. This sequence encodes CASSPGGGSSYNEQFF.

The rearrangement uses TRBV5-1 and TRBJ2-1; D uncertain. The CDR3 length is 14 residues. Germline V CDR1 and CDR2: SGHRS, YFSETQ. Trimming removed 4 bases at V and 6 bases at J, with 14 bases between. CDR3: CASSRGSPPNEQFF. The CDR3 bases are TGCGCCAGCAGCCGCGGTAGCCCGCCCAATGAGCAGTTCTTC.

This rearrangement joins TRBV28 to TRBJ1-1; possibly TRBD1 for D (6 bases). CDR1 is MDHEN, CDR2 SYDVKM, per germline. Trimming shortened V by 7 bases and J by 1 base, and 19 bases separated the two germline ends. The CDR3 length is 16 residues. This CDR3 reads CASTFGRGVANTEAFF. CDR3 nucleotides: TGTGCCAGCACTTTCGGGAGGGGGGTGGCGAACACTGAAGCTTTCTTT.

The gene calls are TRBV28 and TRBJ2-1; 8 nucleotides line up with TRBD1. V was clipped by 0 bases and J by 8 bases; unmatched bases: 9. Germline V lookup: CDR1 MDHEN, CDR2 SYDVKM. The CDR3 runs 16 residues. DNA for the CDR3: TGTGCCAGCAGTTTATGGAGGGACAGGTCTCTCTATGAGCAGTTCTTC. It translates to CASSLWRDRSLYEQFF.

J is TRBJ2-7 and V is TRBV28, with 7 bases identical to TRBD1. Losses at the gene ends were 8 bases for V and 1 base for J; bases not matched to a gene: 5. CDR1 MDHEN and CDR2 SYDVKM come from the germline V gene. The length of the CDR3 is 13 residues. CDR3 protein: CASGPGQSYEQYF. CDR3 in DNA: TGTGCCAGCGGGCCGGGACAGTCCTACGAGCAGTACTTC.

The V call is TRBV13, the J call TRBJ2-2; D possibly matches TRBD1 or TRBD2 (5 bases each). Looked up from germline, CDR1 is PRHDT and CDR2 is FYEKMQ (reference sequence). Trimming removed 5 bases from V and 4 bases from J, with 11 bases in between. The CDR3 is 14 residues long. The CDR3 protein is CASSPWDLTGELFF. The CDR3 DNA sequence: TGTGCCAGCAGCCCCTGGGACCTCACCGGGGAGCTGTTTTTT.

V and J are TRBV7-9 and TRBJ2-2; D call uncertain. Germline CDR1 is SEHNR and CDR2 is FQNEAQ (reference sequence). The CDR3 runs to 12 residues. Trimming took 5 bases from V and 7 from J, leaving 8 bases between them. CDR3 DNA: TGTGCCAGCAGCGTTAGTTTCGGGGAGCTGTTTTTT. This gives the protein CASSVSFGELFF.

The rearrangement uses TRBV19 and TRBJ2-2; 9 nucleotides match TRBD2. There are 15 residues in the CDR3. CDR1 and CDR2 from the germline V gene are LNHDA and SQIVND (reference sequence). With V trimmed by 4 bases and J by 1 base, 1 base remained unmatched. CDR3 DNA sequence: TGTGCCAGTAGTACGACTAGCGGGAACACCGGGGAGCTGTTTTTT. Encoded protein: CASSTTSGNTGELFF.

The CDR3 DNA is TGTGCCAGCAGTCAGCTCGGGGGGGGGCACTACAATGAGCAGTTCTTC. Amino acids: CASSQLGGGHYNEQFF. The V gene is TRBV27, the J gene TRBJ2-1; 8 nucleotides agree with TRBD2. Looked up from germline, CDR1 is MNHEY and CDR2 is SMNVEV (reference sequence). This CDR3 comprises 16 residues. V trimming: 5 bases; J trimming: 3 bases; junction bases outside the gene matches: 9.

This chain links TRBV28 with TRBJ2-7; 8 bases are a match to TRBD1. In germline, CDR1 is MDHEN, CDR2 SYDVKM. V dropped 5 bases and J dropped 5; count of bases not matched to a gene: 8. CDR3 length: 14 amino acids. This chain's CDR3 is CASSEDRGRHEQYF. In nucleotides, the CDR3 is TGTGCCAGCAGTGAAGACAGGGGTAGACACGAGCAGTACTTC.

The chain carries TRBV11-2 and TRBJ2-6; D is perhaps TRBD1 or TRBD2 (5 bases each). This CDR3 has 18 amino acids. Germline V lookup: CDR1 SGHAT, CDR2 FQNNGV. Trimming left V 5 bases short and J 0 bases short, with 17 bases between. CDR3 nucleotide sequence: TGTGCCAGCAGCCGGGGACCCGACAGCGCCTCTGGGGCCAACGTCCTGACTTTC. Its translation is CASSRGPDSASGANVLTF. Drawing the rest from reference TRBV11-2 and TRBJ2-6, the complete variable domain is EAGVAQSPRYKIIEKRQSVAFWCNPISGHATLYWYQQILGQGPKLLIQFQNNGVVDDSQLPKDRFSAERLKGVDSTLKIQPAKLEDSAVYLCASSRGPDSASGANVLTFGAGSRLTVL.

The CDR3 nucleotides are TGTGCCAGCAGTCACCATCTCTCCTACAATGAGCAGTTCTTC. It codes for CASSHHLSYNEQFF. This chain connects TRBV7-9 to TRBJ2-1; D is undetermined. Per the germline V gene, CDR1 is SEHNR and CDR2 is FQNEAQ (reference sequence). Trimming shortened V by 6 bases and J by 0 bases, and 9 bases separated the two germline ends. CDR3 size: 14 residues.